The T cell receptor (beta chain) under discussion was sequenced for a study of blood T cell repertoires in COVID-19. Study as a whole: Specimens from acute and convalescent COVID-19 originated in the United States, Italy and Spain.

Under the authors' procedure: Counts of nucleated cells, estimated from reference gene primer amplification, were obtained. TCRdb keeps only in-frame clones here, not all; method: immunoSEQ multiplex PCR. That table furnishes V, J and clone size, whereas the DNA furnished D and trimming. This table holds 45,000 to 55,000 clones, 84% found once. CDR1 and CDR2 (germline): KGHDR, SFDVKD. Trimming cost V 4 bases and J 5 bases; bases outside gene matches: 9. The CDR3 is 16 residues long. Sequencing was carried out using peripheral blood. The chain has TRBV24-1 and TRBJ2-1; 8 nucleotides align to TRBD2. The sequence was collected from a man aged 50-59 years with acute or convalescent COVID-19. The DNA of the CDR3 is TGTGCCACCAGTGACCTCCGGGCGGGAGGAAACAATGAGCAGTTCTTC. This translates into CATSDLRAGGNNEQFF.